What follows is one TCR beta chain and its context. What it recognizes is unknown. These data are taken from a study of blood T cells in healthy people across ages. CDR1 is KGHSH and CDR2 is LQKENI in the germline V gene. J gave up 10 bases and V 2 bases, and 6 bases lay outside the gene matches. The CDR3 runs to 14 residues. PCR was performed a second time for 7 to 11 cycles using a sample-barcoded 5' primer and a J-beta primer mix. All cDNA molecules were each tagged by a template-switch adaptor with 12 random nucleotides. TCRdb analysed the 5' RACE reads with MiXCR anew, one entry per CDR3 protein. The sample lists 1.5 million to 2 million distinct CDR3 sequences; about 49% were seen once. Healthy Caucasians from Russia aged roughly 6 to 95 served as donors. Findings of the study overall: Possibly, changes in expanded clonotypes were confounded because donor CMV status was unknown.

This sequence joins TRBV18 and TRBJ2-1; the match to TRBD1 covers 9 bases. Material for sequencing was blood. The sequence was collected from a woman aged 40-49 years in good health. The CDR3 nucleotides read TGTGCCAGCTCACCAAAGTCCGGGACAGGGGAGCAGTTCTTC. Amino acids: CASSPKSGTGEQFF.